What follows are 2 T cell receptor beta chains derived from one specimen sequenced in a study of blood T cell repertoires in COVID-19. Some clones are missing from TCRdb's copy, which holds only in-frame ones; the method was immunoSEQ multiplex PCR. The sample contains 210,000 or so clones, about 84% of which appear only once. The sample comprised PBMCs or T cells enriched from blood (not recorded which). Source of these receptors: a man aged 60 to 69 who had recovered from COVID-19.

The chain has TRBV19 and TRBJ2-7; D remains unclear. The V and J ends lost 5 bases and 4 bases respectively, with 15 bases between them. Germline assignment: CDR1 LNHDA and CDR2 SQIVND (reference sequence). This CDR3 is 14 amino acids long. CDR3 region: CASSAVAQQYEQYF. Here the CDR3 DNA reads TGTGCCAGTAGTGCCGTGGCACAGCAATACGAGCAGTACTTC.

The chain has TRBV5-8 and TRBJ1-3, with 9 bases that match TRBD1. CDR3 length: 15 residues. Germline CDR1 and CDR2: SGHTS and YDEGEE. The V segment lost 4 bases and the J segment 2 bases; nucleotides outside the gene matches: 4. The chain's CDR3 is CASSRGQGAGNTIYF. The DNA of the CDR3 is TGTGCCAGCAGCAGGGGACAGGGTGCTGGAAACACCATATATTTT.